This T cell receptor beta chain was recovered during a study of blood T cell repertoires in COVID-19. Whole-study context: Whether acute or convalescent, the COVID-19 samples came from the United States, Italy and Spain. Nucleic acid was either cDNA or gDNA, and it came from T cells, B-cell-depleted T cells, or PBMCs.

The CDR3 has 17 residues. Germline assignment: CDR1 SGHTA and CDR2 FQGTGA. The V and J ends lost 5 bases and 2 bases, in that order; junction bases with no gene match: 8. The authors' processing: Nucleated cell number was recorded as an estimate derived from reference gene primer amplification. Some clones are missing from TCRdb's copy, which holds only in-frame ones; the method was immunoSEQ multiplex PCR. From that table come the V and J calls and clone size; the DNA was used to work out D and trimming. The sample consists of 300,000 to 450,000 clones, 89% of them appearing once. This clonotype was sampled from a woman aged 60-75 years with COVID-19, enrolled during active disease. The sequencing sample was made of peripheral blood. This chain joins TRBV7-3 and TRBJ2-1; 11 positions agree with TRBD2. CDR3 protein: CASSVHSGGAAYNEQFF. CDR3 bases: TGTGCCAGCAGCGTTCATAGCGGGGGGGCAGCCTACAATGAGCAGTTCTTC.